This record covers a single T cell receptor (beta chain). Germline CDR1 reads LNHDA; CDR2 reads SQIVND (reference sequence). Trimming pared 4 bases from V and 2 bases from J, leaving 18 bases between. The CDR3 contains 16 residues. This sample was taken from a study of blood T cell repertoires in COVID-19. About the research overall: Acute and convalescent COVID-19 specimens originated in the United States, Italy and Spain. Sources were T cells, B-cell-depleted T cells, or PBMCs; the material itself was cDNA or gDNA.

Per the original data handling: The assay estimated nucleated cells by amplifying reference gene primers. TCRdb's copy holds only in-frame clones and misses some; the assay was immunoSEQ multiplex PCR. The D gene and trimming were derived from the DNA, and the V and J assignments and clone size from that table. The repertoire consists of approximately 170,000 clones, with about 88% occurring once and the leading ten covering roughly 19%. This TCR was sampled from a woman at least 80 years old with acute or convalescent COVID-19. This chain links TRBV19 with TRBJ2-7; D possibly corresponds to TRBD1 (7 bases). Input material: peripheral blood. CDR3 loop: CASSTAGGTAPYEQYF. The CDR3 DNA sequence: TGTGCCAGTAGTACTGCAGGGGGGACTGCGCCCTACGAGCAGTACTTC.